The source of this TCR beta chain is a study of cytomegalovirus exposure and HLA in healthy donors. Study-wide results and caveats: When the data were analyzed later, several of the most significant clusters appeared to be linked to common viral pathogens. Most observed TCR sequences were rare, whereas some public TCRs were detected in many donors. For most TCR beta V segments, an earlier analysis put the productive rate at about 87% or about 30% of the time.

Points on this clone: The antigen is undetermined. An end of the junction differs from the germline gene, which may be a read error.

From germline, CDR1 is SGHVS and CDR2 FNYEAQ. This CDR3 region has 15 residues. The PCR made use of 60 Vbeta and 13 Jbeta primers. Sequencing used immunoSEQ multiplex PCR; TCRdb keeps in-frame clones, though not all of them. The sample has around 120,000 clones, and its top ten clones hold 3.6%. The sequenced material came from PBMCs. The chain employs TRBV7-6 and TRBJ1-1; TRBD1 matches 12 bases. This sequence originates from a man between 18 and 35 years old in good health and CMV-seronegative. DNA for the CDR3: TGTGCCAGCAGCCCCAGTAAGGGAGGGACAGGGGGCTCAGTCTTT. Its protein is CASSPSKGGTGGSVF.